This TCR beta chain was sequenced in a study of PD-1 blockade in mismatch repair-deficient tumors. Study details: Patients had around twelve mismatch repair-deficient cancer types, all previously treated and progressing. Study observations and caveats: Tumor-resident clones, often absent from pretreatment blood, expanded after pembrolizumab and then contracted.

Germline V lookup: CDR1 MGHRA, CDR2 YSYEKL. The CDR3 extends over 15 amino acids. The V segment lost 0 bases and the J segment 4 bases; nucleotides outside the gene matches: 5. Worth noting for this clone: The antigen remains unidentified.

The data were produced by immunoSEQ multiplex PCR, yet TCRdb's version contains in-frame clones alone and is incomplete. The sample holds 35,000 to 45,000 clones, approximately 81% seen once. The material sequenced was peripheral blood, taken 76 weeks after starting pembrolizumab. The V call is TRBV4-1, the J call TRBJ2-7; TRBD2 matches 8 bases. The sequence derives from an adult with mismatch repair-deficient cancer. CDR3 in amino acids: CASSQDSSGPYEQYF. CDR3 DNA sequence: TGCGCCAGCAGCCAAGATTCTAGCGGGCCTTACGAGCAGTACTTC.